The 24 T cell receptor beta chains reported below all come from one sample, sequenced in a study of beta chain features in type 1 diabetes. Findings and limits, study-wide: Moderately but significantly shorter TCRB CDR3s were found in Type 1 diabetes patients in all four CD4+ subsets.

Expressed TCRB transcripts were sequenced because the isolated RNA had all been reverse transcribed beforehand. The assay was immunoSEQ multiplex PCR, and TCRdb's table has in-frame clones only and misses some. The sample shows 160,000 or so clones, around 63% of them seen only once. Their antigen targets remain unknown. The sequencing input was naive CD4+ T cells from blood. The source is a young man with type 1 diabetes.

Points on this clone: This CDR3 is also generated by other DNA sequences in the sample. The V call is TRBV20-1, the J call TRBJ2-5; D unclear. V lost 1 base, J lost 5 bases, and 2 bases lay in between. The germline V gene has CDR1 DFQATT and CDR2 SNEGSKA (reference sequence). This CDR3 comprises 10 residues. In nucleotides, the CDR3 is TGCAGTGCTAGAGGGGAGACCCAGTACTTC. It translates to CSARGETQYF.

The J gene is TRBJ2-4, the V gene TRBV18, with D perhaps matching TRBD2 (5 bases). V was clipped by 0 bases and J by 0 bases, with 15 bases between them. The CDR3 covers 18 residues. The germline V gene has CDR1 KGHSH and CDR2 LQKENI. The CDR3 DNA follows: TGTGCCAGCTCACCACCGACTGGGAGTACCGGAGCCAAAAACATTCAGTACTTC. As protein: CASSPPTGSTGAKNIQYF.

This chain uses TRBV7-2 with TRBJ2-5, with 9 nucleotides matching TRBD2. The CDR3 covers 17 residues. The V gene end was trimmed by 4 bases and the J gene end by 5 bases; junction bases not matched to a gene: 14. The germline gives CDR1 SGHTA, CDR2 FQGNSA. CDR3 in DNA: TGTGCCAGCAGCTCCCCGAATGCGGGGGGGAGATTGGAGACCCAGTACTTC. Residues: CASSSPNAGGRLETQYF.

The CDR3 loop is CASSQGRDRGFQETQYF. CDR3 in DNA: TGCGCCAGCAGCCAAGGCCGGGACAGGGGATTCCAAGAGACCCAGTACTTC. This chain links TRBV4-3 with TRBJ2-5; 10 bases are a match to TRBD1. This CDR3 has 17 residues. V was pared by 1 base and J by 1 base, with 6 bases of the junction left unmatched. The germline V gene has CDR1 LGHNA and CDR2 YSLEER.

The J gene is TRBJ1-2, the V gene TRBV30; no clear D. The ends were cut back, 0 bases at V and 5 bases at J, with 10 bases in the middle. This CDR3 region has 13 residues. In germline, CDR1 is GTSNPN, CDR2 SVGIG (reference sequence). CDR3 amino acids: CAWSVSGYYGYTF. The CDR3 DNA reads TGTGCCTGGAGTGTTTCAGGATATTATGGCTACACCTTC.

This clone was seen a handful of times. This same CDR3 is encoded by further DNA sequences in the sample. The chain is built from TRBV7-2 and TRBJ2-1, with D maybe TRBD2 (6 bases). Germline V gene sequence: CDR1 SGHTA, CDR2 FQGNSA. V lost 3 bases, J lost 3 bases, and 6 bases lay in between. The CDR3 is made up of 13 amino acids. The CDR3 spells CASSFGGYNEQFF. DNA for the CDR3: TGTGCCAGCAGCTTCGGGGGCTACAATGAGCAGTTCTTC. Together with reference TRBV7-2 and TRBJ2-1, the CDR3 gives the full variable domain: GAGVSQSPSNKVTEKGKDVELRCDPISGHTALYWYRQSLGQGLEFLIYFQGNSAPDKSGLPSDRFSAERTGGSVSTLTIQRTQQEDSAVYLCASSFGGYNEQFFGPGTRLTVL.

Note on this clone: At the DNA level, this CDR3 is encoded by other sequences in the same sample as well. The gene calls are TRBV4-3 and TRBJ2-3; no firm D call. V was clipped by 0 bases and J by 3 bases, with 7 bases between them. The CDR3 is 14 residues long. Germline V gene sequence: CDR1 LGHNA, CDR2 YSLEER. CDR3 loop: CASSQDVGTDTQYF. The CDR3 DNA follows: TGCGCCAGCAGCCAAGACGTCGGGACAGATACGCAGTATTTT.

The CDR3 bases are TGCAGCGTTGAGGGACAGGGAGAAACAGATACGCAGTATTTT. This gives the protein CSVEGQGETDTQYF. This chain links TRBV29-1 with TRBJ2-3; 9 bases fit TRBD1. The CDR3 length is 14 residues. J was trimmed by 3 bases and V by 3 bases; bases with no gene match: 4. Germline assignment: CDR1 SQVTM and CDR2 ANQGSEA.

This clone was detected a few times. The CDR3 bases are TGTGCCAGCAGCCCAACTGGGCGGGGGGGAGAGACCCAGTACTTC. Amino acid sequence: CASSPTGRGGETQYF. The rearrangement uses TRBV11-2 and TRBJ2-5; 9 nucleotides align to TRBD2. J gave up 4 bases and V 5 bases, and 8 bases lay outside the gene matches. The CDR3 has 15 amino acids. Looked up from germline, CDR1 is SGHAT and CDR2 is FQNNGV.

The rearrangement joins TRBV20-1 to TRBJ2-7; D gene ambiguous. This CDR3 has 9 residues. Deletions cut 7 bases from V and 9 bases from J, with 10 bases between. Germline CDR1 is DFQATT and CDR2 is SNEGSKA (reference sequence). Written as DNA, the CDR3 is TGCAGTGTTCCCCCGGGGCAGTACTTC. This codes for CSVPPGQYF.

This sequence joins TRBV2 and TRBJ2-7, with 7 bases fitting TRBD2. Losses at the gene ends were 3 bases for V and 2 bases for J; bases not matched to a gene: 4. There are 14 residues in the CDR3. CDR1 and CDR2 (germline): SNHLY, FYNNEI. CDR3 sequence: CASSEEAGPYEQYF. DNA of the CDR3: TGTGCCAGCAGTGAGGAAGCGGGGCCCTACGAGCAGTACTTC.

The chain links TRBV7-6 to TRBJ2-1; D unresolved. The CDR3 covers 12 residues. V dropped 5 bases and J dropped 6 bases, with 8 bases sitting between them. Germline CDR1 SGHVS, CDR2 FNYEAQ. CDR3 amino acids: CASSLVANEQFF. The CDR3 nucleotides are TGTGCCAGCAGCCTAGTGGCCAATGAGCAGTTCTTC. Full variable domain (missing parts from reference TRBV7-6 and TRBJ2-1): GAGVSQSPRYKVTKRGQDVALRCDPISGHVSLYWYRQALGQGPEFLTYFNYEAQQDKSGLPNDRFSAERPEGSISTLTIQRTEQRDSAMYRCASSLVANEQFFGPGTRLTVL.

This clone has just a few counts. The chain combines TRBV21-1 with TRBJ2-7; the table's D call, TRBD2, was not checked against the DNA. TRBV21-1 is listed as a pseudogene. The CDR3 sequence is 13 residues long. The CDR3 nucleotides read TGTGCCAGCAGCAAAATGAGGGCCCACGAGCAGTACTTC. As protein: CASSKMRAHEQYF.

The chain links TRBV5-1 to TRBJ1-2; no firm D call. Germline CDR1 SGHRS, CDR2 YFSETQ. CDR3 size: 18 residues. The V end was cut by 0 bases, the J end by 3 bases, with 21 bases between. The CDR3 region is CASSLAERGGGRDYGYTF. The CDR3 DNA reads as TGCGCCAGCAGCTTGGCCGAACGCGGAGGCGGGCGGGACTATGGCTACACCTTC.

This chain joins TRBV20-1 and TRBJ2-5; D remains ambiguous. The CDR3 spans 11 residues. CDR1 DFQATT and CDR2 SNEGSKA come from the germline V gene (reference sequence). Between the trimmed V and J ends, which lost 5 bases and 5 bases, there was a span of 9 bases. This CDR3 reads CSAPDRETQYF. The CDR3 DNA follows: TGCAGTGCTCCGGATAGGGAGACCCAGTACTTC.

V usage is TRBV7-9 and J usage is TRBJ2-5; weak D call: TRBD2 (7 bases). The CDR3 has 13 amino acids. V gave up 3 bases and J gave up 5 bases, with 10 bases separating them. Looked up from germline, CDR1 is SEHNR and CDR2 is FQNEAQ (reference sequence). This CDR3 reads CASSFAGAETQYF. Written as DNA, the CDR3 is TGTGCCAGCAGCTTCGCGGGGGCTGAGACCCAGTACTTC.

This clone occurred a few times. This chain connects TRBV19 to TRBJ2-3; no definite D call. Germline V gene data show CDR1 as LNHDA and CDR2 as SQIVND (reference sequence). V gave up 3 bases and J gave up 5 bases, with 9 bases separating them. The CDR3 has 13 residues. Here the CDR3 reads CASSIYSVDTQYF. CDR3 DNA: TGTGCCAGTAGTATCTACTCGGTAGATACGCAGTATTTT. Drawing the rest from reference TRBV19 and TRBJ2-3, the complete variable domain is DGGITQSPKYLFRKEGQNVTLSCEQNLNHDAMYWYRQDPGQGLRLIYYSQIVNDFQKGDIAEGYSVSREKKESFPLTVTSAQKNPTAFYLCASSIYSVDTQYFGPGTRLTVL.

The rearrangement links TRBV9 to TRBJ2-3; the D gene is possibly TRBD2 (5 bases). The V gene's germline CDR1 is SGDLS and CDR2 YYNGEE. The CDR3 has 14 amino acids. The germline V and J ends were trimmed by 3 bases and 0 bases, with 8 bases remaining between them. The CDR3 here is CASSERPSTDTQYF. The CDR3 region has the DNA TGTGCCAGCAGCGAGCGGCCTAGCACAGATACGCAGTATTTT.

There are a few counts of this clone. V usage is TRBV7-2 and J usage is TRBJ2-3; TRBD2 aligns across 12 bases. After removal of 4 bases from V and 6 bases from J, the junction contained 8 bases not matched to a gene. This CDR3 has 16 amino acids. The germline V gene has CDR1 SGHTA and CDR2 FQGNSA. This chain's CDR3 is CASSSRLAGAGDTQYF. CDR3 DNA sequence: TGTGCCAGCAGCTCGAGACTAGCGGGGGCTGGGGATACGCAGTATTTT. The whole variable domain, filled in from reference TRBV7-2 and TRBJ2-3, reads GAGVSQSPSNKVTEKGKDVELRCDPISGHTALYWYRQSLGQGLEFLIYFQGNSAPDKSGLPSDRFSAERTGGSVSTLTIQRTQQEDSAVYLCASSSRLAGAGDTQYFGPGTRLTVL.

V and J are TRBV15 and TRBJ2-3; 9 bases map to TRBD1. The CDR3 runs to 15 residues. V lost 4 bases to trimming and J lost 3 bases; unmatched junction nucleotides: 5. Looked up from germline, CDR1 is LNHNV and CDR2 is YYDKDF (reference sequence). The CDR3: CATSKGQGFTDTQYF. As DNA, the CDR3 is TGTGCCACCAGCAAGGGACAGGGCTTTACAGATACGCAGTATTTT.

The V call is TRBV29-1, the J call TRBJ2-7; 8 bases line up with TRBD2. With V trimmed by 7 bases and J by 7 bases, 12 bases remained unmatched. Germline values: CDR1 SQVTM, CDR2 ANQGSEA. CDR3 size: 13 residues. CDR3 in amino acids: CSARDGGGREQYF. The CDR3 coding sequence is TGCAGCGCCAGGGACGGCGGGGGGAGAGAGCAGTACTTC.

This clone was counted between two and nine times. This rearrangement joins TRBV11-2 to TRBJ2-6; maybe TRBD2 (5 bases). Germline values: CDR1 SGHAT, CDR2 FQNNGV. The CDR3 has 14 residues. V was clipped by 2 bases and J by 5 bases, with 7 bases between them. The CDR3 is CASSLPGWANVLTF. Here the CDR3 DNA reads TGTGCCAGCAGCTTACCGGGGTGGGCCAACGTCCTGACTTTC.

The DNA of the CDR3 is TGCAGTGCTAGGCTTGGGTATGGCTACACCTTC. This translates into CSARLGYGYTF. The chain combines TRBV20-1 with TRBJ1-2; D is unclear. From germline, CDR1 is DFQATT and CDR2 SNEGSKA (reference sequence). CDR3 length equals 11 residues. The germline V and J ends were trimmed by 3 bases and 5 bases, with 7 bases remaining between them.

This chain links TRBV7-9 with TRBJ2-3, with TRBD1 identical over 9 bases. Per the germline V gene, CDR1 is SEHNR and CDR2 is FQNEAQ (reference sequence). The V and J ends lost 4 bases and 0 bases, in that order; junction bases with no gene match: 5. CDR3 length: 16 residues. This CDR3 reads CASSSKGQGSTDTQYF. CDR3 DNA sequence: TGTGCCAGCAGCTCCAAGGGACAGGGTAGCACAGATACGCAGTATTTT.